Following are 9 T cell receptor beta chains from one sample sequenced in a study of shared clonotypes between healthy human individuals. The protocol was immunoSEQ multiplex PCR, while the TCRdb copy is restricted to in-frame clones and leaves out a portion. The data hold 2 million to 2.5 million clones, with around 95% observed a single time. Sequenced: naive CD4+ T cells sorted from blood. Documented subset: CD45RA+ positively selected. The receptors here all came from a man aged 18 to 30 in good health.

The chain combines TRBV6-6 with TRBJ2-1; D call uncertain. Deletions cut 0 bases from V and 0 bases from J, with 9 bases between. The CDR3 totals 16 residues. The germline CDR1 and CDR2 sequences are MNHNY and SVGAGI (reference sequence). The CDR3 DNA follows: TGTGCCAGCAGTTACTCGCGGATAAGCTCCTACAATGAGCAGTTCTTC. Protein: CASSYSRISSYNEQFF.

Remarks on this clone: The sample has other DNA sequences that encode this CDR3 too. This chain links TRBV6-5 with TRBJ2-7, with TRBD1 matching over 7 bases. This CDR3 is 14 amino acids long. Germline V gene sequence: CDR1 MNHEY, CDR2 SVGAGI. V dropped 5 bases and J dropped 3; count of bases not matched to a gene: 7. CDR3 region: CASSRTGPSYEQYF. The CDR3 bases are TGTGCCAGCAGTCGGACAGGTCCTAGCTACGAGCAGTACTTC.

This clone was seen a handful of times. The chain combines TRBV29-1 with TRBJ1-2; 9 nucleotides line up with TRBD1. Trimming cost V 7 bases and J 8 bases; bases outside gene matches: 8. CDR3 length equals 12 residues. Germline values: CDR1 SQVTM, CDR2 ANQGSEA. CDR3 residues: CSALTGGRGYTF. The CDR3 nucleotides read TGCAGCGCCCTGACAGGGGGGCGCGGCTACACCTTC.

The chain joins TRBV5-1 to TRBJ2-7, with no clear D. The germline V and J ends were trimmed by 5 bases and 3 bases, with 9 bases remaining between them. Germline assignment: CDR1 SGHRS and CDR2 YFSETQ. The CDR3 is made up of 12 amino acids. Here the CDR3 DNA reads TGCGCCAGCAGTTCTGCGGACTACGAGCAGTACTTC. This gives the protein CASSSADYEQYF.

This chain links TRBV4-1 with TRBJ2-7; TRBD2 matches 13 bases. Germline V lookup: CDR1 MGHRA, CDR2 YSYEKL. The trim removed 5 bases at V and 4 bases at J, leaving 5 bases unmatched. CDR3 length equals 15 residues. CDR3 coding DNA: TGCGCCAGCAGCTCCCCGACTAGCGGGAGGTACGAGCAGTACTTC. Translation gives CASSSPTSGRYEQYF.

The J gene is TRBJ1-6, the V gene TRBV2; 7 bases map to TRBD1. There are 13 residues in the CDR3. Germline CDR1 reads SNHLY; CDR2 reads FYNNEI. V shed 5 bases and J 10 bases; nucleotides not matched to a gene: 5. CDR3 sequence reads: CASSTQGSSPLHF. In nucleotides, the CDR3 is TGTGCCAGCAGTACACAGGGGAGCTCACCCCTCCACTTT.

A single count supports this clone. The chain carries TRBV30 and TRBJ2-3; D possibly corresponds to TRBD2 (6 bases). V was clipped by 0 bases and J by 1 base, with 11 bases between them. The CDR3 contains 15 residues. CDR1 and CDR2 (germline): GTSNPN, SVGIG (reference sequence). The DNA of the CDR3 is TGTGCCTGGAGTGTAGGAGGGGAAGGCACAGATACGCAGTATTTT. This sequence encodes CAWSVGGEGTDTQYF. The variable domain in full, with the rest retrieved from reference TRBV30 and TRBJ2-3, is SQTIHQWPATLVQPVGSPLSLECTVEGTSNPNLYWYRQAAGRGLQLLFYSVGIGQISSEVPQNLSASRPQDRQFILSSKKLLLSDSGFYLCAWSVGGEGTDTQYFGPGTRLTVL.

Note on this clone: Within the sample, other DNA sequences also encode this same CDR3. DNA of the CDR3: TGTGCGACTTCCCGAGGCGCAGATACGCAGTATTTT. This translates into CATSRGADTQYF. The rearrangement links TRBV6-5 to TRBJ2-3; D gene uncertain. This CDR3 has 12 residues. Germline V gene lookup returns CDR1 MNHEY and CDR2 SVGAGI.

The chain is built from TRBV25-1 and TRBJ1-4, with a possible D match to TRBD1 (6 bases). Germline-derived CDR1 and CDR2 are MGHDK and SYGVNS. Trimming stripped 3 bases from V and 8 bases from J, with 7 bases between. This CDR3 is 12 amino acids long. Here the CDR3 DNA reads TGTGCCAGCAGTGACAGGGGCGAAAAACTGTTTTTT. This translates into CASSDRGEKLFF.